The source of this T cell receptor beta chain is a study of T-cell reconstitution after alpha-beta-depleted transplantation in children. Unique molecular identifiers were incorporated when the TCRbeta library was constructed. TCRdb processed the PCR reads anew with MiXCR; each CDR3 protein has one entry. The sample contains roughly 100,000 distinct CDR3 sequences, roughly 7.6% of which appear only once. This clonotype has at least ten counts. Its specificity is unknown. Findings and caveats of the study: The origin of high day-60 TCRbeta diversity in some patients lay in surviving recipient T cells and thymic progenitors.

The TCR comes from a boy aged 2-15 years with acute lymphoblastic leukemia, due to receive a stem cell transplant. The sample in question was PBMCs, obtained before TCRalphabeta/CD19-depleted stem cell transplant.

The chain's CDR3 is CASSLGGGPYEQYF. CDR3 nucleotide sequence: TGTGCCAGCAGCTTAGGAGGGGGTCCCTACGAGCAGTACTTC. This chain uses TRBV7-2 with TRBJ2-7, with D tentatively TRBD1 (6 bases). V was cut by 1 base and J by 2 bases, with 9 bases left in between. The germline V gene encodes CDR1 SGHTA and CDR2 FQGNSA. This CDR3 spans 14 amino acids.